These 26 T cell receptor beta chains share one sample of origin, sequenced in a study of T cells in Graves' hyperthyroidism and ophthalmopathy. RNA transcripts were the template for amplifying TCR beta CDR3 regions. Researchers ran a first-round RT-PCR on the TCR CDR3 using the HTBI primer set. TCRdb reanalysed the multiplex PCR reads using MiXCR and keeps one entry per CDR3 protein. The data hold about 290,000 distinct CDR3 sequences, with about 14% observed a single time. Sequencing input: blood. These receptors were taken from a woman aged 25 to 45 with Graves' hyperthyroidism that later progressed to Graves' ophthalmopathy.

In its sample, this clonotype was seen many times. The chain uses TRBV7-9 and TRBJ2-7; 12 bases are a match to TRBD2. V was clipped by 5 bases and J by 6 bases; unmatched bases: 8. The CDR3 is 15 residues long. Looked up from germline, CDR1 is SEHNR and CDR2 is FQNEAQ (reference sequence). The CDR3 sequence: CASSQTTSGSSEQYF. The CDR3 nucleotides are TGTGCCAGCAGCCAAACGACTAGCGGGAGTAGCGAGCAGTACTTC.

Many counts were recorded for this clonotype. V usage is TRBV2 and J usage is TRBJ1-5, with D uncertain. The CDR3 contains 14 residues. Per the germline V gene, CDR1 is SNHLY and CDR2 is FYNNEI. The ends were cut back, 0 bases at V and 7 bases at J, with 10 bases in the middle. The CDR3 DNA is TGTGCCAGCAGTGAAGCGCTGCCCAGGCAGCCCCAGCATTTT. Translation gives CASSEALPRQPQHF.

This clonotype was found many times. The CDR3 sequence: CASSVGSSGAYEQYF. CDR3 DNA: TGTGCCAGCAGCGTAGGGAGTAGCGGAGCCTACGAGCAGTACTTC. The chain recombines TRBV9 with TRBJ2-7, with a possible D match to TRBD2 (6 bases). The length of the CDR3 is 15 residues. CDR1 is SGDLS, CDR2 YYNGEE, per germline. The V gene lost 0 bases and the J gene lost 2 bases, with 12 bases spanning the gap.

This clonotype has only a few counts. The chain carries TRBV27 and TRBJ2-1; D may be TRBD2 (6 bases). The germline CDR1 and CDR2 sequences are MNHEY and SMNVEV (reference sequence). The CDR3 has 14 amino acids. Trimming cost V 9 bases and J 4 bases, with 16 bases left between them. CDR3 sequence reads: CASTGGSSYNEQFF. CDR3 bases: TGTGCCAGTACCGGGGGATCGAGTTACAATGAGCAGTTCTTC.

The chain uses TRBV7-9 and TRBJ2-2, with unresolved D. The CDR3 has 16 residues. Germline CDR1 SEHNR, CDR2 FQNEAQ (reference sequence). Between the trimmed V and J ends, which lost 6 bases and 1 base, there was a span of 15 bases. The CDR3 region is CASSSPATENTGELFF. CDR3 coding DNA: TGTGCCAGCAGTTCCCCGGCGACGGAGAACACCGGGGAGCTGTTTTTT.

This clonotype was found a few times. This chain uses TRBV6-1 with TRBJ2-3; tentatively, D is TRBD1 (6 bases). From germline, CDR1 is MNHNS and CDR2 SASEGT. Trimming took off 7 bases at V and 2 bases at J, with 13 bases between the two ends. The CDR3 spans 14 residues. CDR3 residues: CASKPGTNTDTQYF. For the CDR3, the DNA is TGTGCCAGCAAACCCGGGACAAACACAGATACGCAGTATTTT.

This clonotype was seen ten or more times. V is TRBV27 and J is TRBJ2-3; D might be TRBD2 (5 bases). CDR1 is MNHEY, CDR2 SMNVEV, per germline (reference sequence). V lost 7 bases, J lost 0 bases, and 20 bases lay in between. CDR3 length: 17 amino acids. The chain's CDR3 is CASTFIAGERSTDTQYF. DNA for the CDR3: TGTGCCAGCACCTTTATCGCCGGGGAGCGGAGCACAGATACGCAGTATTTT.

This clonotype was seen at least ten times. This chain links TRBV7-3 with TRBJ2-2, with D unresolved. Per the germline V gene, CDR1 is SGHTA and CDR2 is FQGTGA. The CDR3 covers 18 residues. Trimming removed 2 bases from V and 8 bases from J, with 24 bases in between. The CDR3 DNA sequence: TGTGCCAGCAGCTTATATGGGCCCCTCCCCGGAACGACAGGGGAGCTGTTTTTT. Translating it yields CASSLYGPLPGTTGELFF.

The chain combines TRBV25-1 with TRBJ2-1; 10 bases line up with TRBD2. Unmatched junction bases numbered 6, after V lost 7 bases and J lost 0 bases. The germline V gene has CDR1 MGHDK and CDR2 SYGVNS. The CDR3 contains 16 residues. This chain's CDR3 is CASNRSGRASYNEQFF. The CDR3 DNA is TGTGCCAGCAACCGAAGCGGGAGGGCCTCCTACAATGAGCAGTTCTTC.

Ten or more counts support this clonotype. The chain's CDR3 is CASGTGADTQYF. The CDR3 DNA reads as TGTGCCAGCGGGACAGGCGCAGATACGCAGTATTTT. The rearrangement uses TRBV12-3 or TRBV12-4 and TRBJ2-3; TRBD1 agrees at 8 bases. With 8 bases clipped from V and 4 bases from J, the junction kept 2 bases outside the gene matches. The CDR3 totals 12 residues.

This clonotype has just a few counts. V is TRBV3-1 and J is TRBJ1-1; 9 bases agree with TRBD1. The CDR3 is 13 residues long. Germline lookup yields CDR1 LGHDT and CDR2 YNNKEL (reference sequence). V shed 3 bases and J 8 bases; nucleotides not matched to a gene: 4. The CDR3 DNA reads as TGTGCCAGCAGCCAGCCCGGACAGGGGGAAGCTTTCTTT. It yields the protein CASSQPGQGEAFF.

This clonotype was counted at least ten times. This chain links TRBV20-1 with TRBJ2-3; a weak D match, TRBD1 (6 bases). V lost 7 bases, J lost 1 base, and 18 bases lay in between. The CDR3 sequence is 15 residues long. Germline values: CDR1 DFQATT, CDR2 SNEGSKA (reference sequence). The CDR3 DNA reads as TGCAGTGGGTCCGAAGGCAGGGGCGGCACAGATACGCAGTATTTT. Amino acid sequence: CSGSEGRGGTDTQYF.

There are a few counts of this clonotype. The genes are TRBV7-6 and TRBJ2-2; D is perhaps TRBD1 or TRBD2 (5 bases each). V was cut by 5 bases and J by 3 bases, with 13 bases left in between. Germline V gene data show CDR1 as SGHVS and CDR2 as FNYEAQ. The CDR3 spans 15 residues. The CDR3 DNA follows: TGTGCCAGCAGCGGGGACGGGGCGTACACCGGGGAGCTGTTTTTT. Translating gives CASSGDGAYTGELFF.

This clonotype has a count of ten or more. V usage is TRBV12-3 or TRBV12-4 and J usage is TRBJ1-5, with 10 bases aligning to TRBD1. The CDR3 spans 17 residues. With 3 bases clipped from V and 5 bases from J, the junction kept 10 bases outside the gene matches. The CDR3 DNA follows: TGTGCCAGCAGTTTCTCCCAAGACAGGGGGCCTCATCAGCCCCAGCATTTT. Translated, it gives CASSFSQDRGPHQPQHF.

This clonotype was observed a single time. Possible read error: a much larger clone is one base away. The chain links TRBV7-3 to TRBJ2-3, with TRBD2 matching 8 bases. This CDR3 has 15 residues. In germline, CDR1 is SGHTA, CDR2 FQGTGA. The J segment lost 9 bases and the V segment lost 3 bases, leaving 11 bases of the junction unmatched. Written as DNA, the CDR3 is TGTGCCAGCAGCTTGACCGGGACTAGTCATGAGACGCAGTATTTT. This gives the protein CASSLTGTSHETQYF.

This clonotype has ten or more counts. The chain links TRBV12-5 to TRBJ2-1; 9 bases line up with TRBD2. Germline loops: CDR1 LGHNT, CDR2 FRNRAP. Trimming cost V 0 bases and J 6 bases; bases outside gene matches: 15. The CDR3 loop spans 19 amino acids. DNA of the CDR3: TGTGCTAGTGGTTTGGTGGGTTTTTCGAGTAGCGGGAGTGTCAATGAGCAGTTCTTC. Its protein product is CASGLVGFSSSGSVNEQFF.

This clonotype occurred many times. The chain combines TRBV7-9 with TRBJ2-4; TRBD2 agrees at 7 bases. V dropped 1 base and J dropped 8; count of bases not matched to a gene: 5. Germline V lookup: CDR1 SEHNR, CDR2 FQNEAQ (reference sequence). The CDR3 covers 14 residues. CDR3 coding DNA: TGTGCCAGCAGCTTAGTCGGGAGGAGAGACATTCAGTACTTC. Its protein is CASSLVGRRDIQYF. The whole variable domain, remainder taken from reference TRBV7-9 and TRBJ2-4, is DTGVSQNPRHKITKRGQNVTFRCDPISEHNRLYWYRQTLGQGPEFLTYFQNEAQLEKSRLLSDRFSAERPKGSFSTLEIQRTEQGDSAMYLCASSLVGRRDIQYFGAGTRLSVL.

This clonotype was counted between two and nine times. The chain carries TRBV14 and TRBJ1-6; D call uncertain. V lost 4 bases, J lost 7 bases, and 11 bases lay in between. Germline V gives CDR1 SGHDN, CDR2 FVKESK. The CDR3 runs 14 residues. The CDR3 sequence is CASSPLLQNSPLHF. The DNA of the CDR3 is TGTGCCAGCAGCCCCCTTTTACAGAATTCACCCCTCCACTTT.

The chain employs TRBV5-5 and TRBJ1-4; 8 bases are a match to TRBD1. V shed 3 bases, J shed 7 bases, and the junction held 14 bases outside the gene matches. CDR1 SGHKS and CDR2 YYEKEE come from the germline V gene (reference sequence). The CDR3 contains 17 residues. This CDR3 is CASSSDRRGTGGEKLFF. The CDR3 region has the DNA TGTGCCAGCAGCTCAGACAGAAGGGGGACAGGAGGTGAAAAACTGTTTTTT.

There are many counts of this clonotype. The chain uses TRBV10-3 and TRBJ1-5; possibly TRBD1 for D (6 bases). CDR1 and CDR2 from the germline V gene are ENHRY and SYGVKD. The V gene lost 3 bases and the J gene lost 6 bases, with 15 bases spanning the gap. The CDR3 sequence is 15 residues long. CDR3 coding DNA: TGTGCCATCAGTGAAGGTCTGGGGGCGGGTCAGCCCCAGCATTTT. It specifies CAISEGLGAGQPQHF.

There are many counts of this clonotype. The V and J genes are TRBV20-1 and TRBJ1-2; TRBD1 matches 7 bases. Trimming at V came to 6 bases and at J to 2 bases, leaving 6 bases not matched to a gene. Per germline, CDR1 DFQATT and CDR2 SNEGSKA (reference sequence). The CDR3 covers 13 residues. The CDR3: CSAEGQSNYGYTF. Written as DNA, the CDR3 is TGCAGTGCAGAGGGACAGAGCAACTATGGCTACACCTTC.

This clonotype appeared many times. This chain joins TRBV28 and TRBJ2-7; TRBD2 aligns across 8 bases. From germline, CDR1 is MDHEN and CDR2 SYDVKM. The CDR3 is 13 residues long. V lost 8 bases, J lost 2 bases, and 5 bases stayed unmatched. This CDR3 is CASELAGAYEQYF. The DNA of the CDR3 is TGTGCCAGCGAGCTAGCGGGCGCCTACGAGCAGTACTTC.

Many counts were recorded for this clonotype. The chain joins TRBV7-9 to TRBJ1-1; D gene uncertain. The CDR3 is made up of 14 amino acids. CDR1 and CDR2 from the germline V gene are SEHNR and FQNEAQ (reference sequence). The V and J ends lost 6 bases and 0 bases respectively, with 11 bases between them. In DNA, the CDR3 is TGTGCCAGCAGTACCTCAGGCGTGAACACTGAAGCTTTCTTT. This translates into CASSTSGVNTEAFF.

The table lists this clonotype with many counts. The chain joins TRBV12-3 or TRBV12-4 to TRBJ2-2; the D is unclear. V dropped 4 bases and J dropped 3 bases, with 3 bases sitting between them. This CDR3 contains 12 residues. The CDR3 loop is CASSSDTGELFF. Here the CDR3 DNA reads TGTGCCAGCAGTTCGGACACCGGGGAGCTGTTTTTT.

The gene calls are TRBV4-1 and TRBJ1-6; D call uncertain. The CDR3 is 15 amino acids. The V and J ends lost 1 base and 3 bases respectively, with 7 bases between them. Looked up from germline, CDR1 is MGHRA and CDR2 is YSYEKL. DNA for the CDR3: TGCGCCAGCAGCCAAGCGGAGGACTATAATTCACCCCTCCACTTT. Encoded protein: CASSQAEDYNSPLHF.

Many counts were recorded for this clonotype. The chain combines TRBV3-1 with TRBJ1-4, with D possibly TRBD1 on 5 matching bases. Germline V CDR1 and CDR2: LGHDT, YNNKEL (reference sequence). Trimming removed 0 bases from V and 10 bases from J, with 12 bases in between. This CDR3 has 14 residues. CDR3 protein: CASSQDSMRGKLFF. The CDR3 region has the DNA TGTGCCAGCAGCCAAGATTCTATGAGGGGAAAACTGTTTTTT.